One and the same sample provided the 8 T cell receptor beta chains below, sequenced in a study of identical twins. MiXCR, run by TCRdb on the 5' RACE reads, gives a single entry per CDR3 protein. The data contain a few hundred thousand distinct CDR3 sequences, roughly 10% of them seen just once; the ten biggest clones take up roughly 8.9%. Sample: naive T cells sorted from blood. These receptors were collected from a woman aged 45-65 years in good health.

This clonotype came up many times. The chain combines TRBV20-1 with TRBJ2-3; D ambiguous. The germline V gene has CDR1 DFQATT and CDR2 SNEGSKA (reference sequence). V lost 5 bases to trimming and J lost 6 bases, with 12 bases between them. The CDR3 is made up of 12 amino acids. The CDR3 DNA follows: TGCAGTGCTCTCCACCAGGCGGATACGCAGTATTTT. Translating it yields CSALHQADTQYF.

This clonotype has at least ten counts. V and J are TRBV3-1 and TRBJ1-4; D gene ambiguous. Trimming shortened V by 1 base and J by 5 bases, and 11 bases separated the two germline ends. Germline lookup yields CDR1 LGHDT and CDR2 YNNKEL (reference sequence). The length of the CDR3 is 15 residues. The CDR3 coding sequence is TGTGCCAGCAGCCAAGGGAAAAGCCAAAATGAAAAACTGTTTTTT. This gives the protein CASSQGKSQNEKLFF.

The rearrangement uses TRBV5-1 and TRBJ1-6; D remains ambiguous. The CDR3 extends over 15 amino acids. CDR1 and CDR2 from the germline V gene are SGHRS and YFSETQ. Trimming left V 1 base short and J 8 bases short, with 13 bases between. The CDR3 DNA reads as TGCGCCAGCAGCTTGAGGAGTTTTGGAGATTCACCCCTCCACTTT. Protein: CASSLRSFGDSPLHF.

This chain links TRBV27 with TRBJ2-7; 8 positions agree with TRBD2. There are 15 residues in the CDR3. Germline V gives CDR1 MNHEY, CDR2 SMNVEV (reference sequence). V was clipped by 6 bases and J by 7 bases; unmatched bases: 14. The CDR3 nucleotides read TGTGCCAGCAGCCCAGGGACTAGTGCGGTGGAAGAGCAGTACTTC. It yields the protein CASSPGTSAVEEQYF.

This clonotype has at least ten counts. This chain uses TRBV5-1 with TRBJ1-1; unclear D gene. V was cut by 5 bases and J by 0 bases, with 17 bases left in between. From germline, CDR1 is SGHRS and CDR2 YFSETQ. This CDR3 is built from 16 residues. CDR3 protein: CASRTRLGPLNTEAFF. CDR3 DNA: TGCGCCAGCAGAACGAGGCTTGGGCCGCTGAACACTGAAGCTTTCTTT.

This clonotype occurred many times. The chain has TRBV4-1 and TRBJ1-1, with no clear D. V gave up 1 base and J gave up 0 bases, with 6 bases separating them. Germline CDR1 MGHRA, CDR2 YSYEKL. The length of the CDR3 is 14 residues. The CDR3 loop reads CASSQAYMNTEAFF. The CDR3 coding sequence is TGCGCCAGCAGCCAAGCGTACATGAACACTGAAGCTTTCTTT.

The V and J genes are TRBV6-5 and TRBJ2-5; D remains ambiguous. The germline V and J ends were trimmed by 6 bases and 2 bases, with 7 bases remaining between them. Germline-derived CDR1 and CDR2 are MNHEY and SVGAGI. The CDR3 runs 12 residues. Here the CDR3 DNA reads TGTGCCAGCAGGGGAATGCAAGAGACCCAGTACTTC. Translating it yields CASRGMQETQYF.

This clonotype was counted ten times or more. The chain is built from TRBV6-5 and TRBJ2-5; tentatively, D is TRBD1 or TRBD2 (5 bases each). Germline V gene lookup returns CDR1 MNHEY and CDR2 SVGAGI. This CDR3 spans 12 amino acids. The V and J ends lost 2 bases and 4 bases respectively, with 5 bases between them. The CDR3 nucleotides are TGTGCCAGCAGTTACGGGGGAGAGACCCAGTACTTC. It is translated as CASSYGGETQYF.